Listed below are T cell receptor beta chains from one sample, sequenced in a study of shared clonotypes between healthy human individuals. Generated by immunoSEQ multiplex PCR, the TCRdb table keeps only in-frame clones and is missing some. Among about 480,000 clones, 79% were seen once, and the ten largest hold 13%. Sequenced sample: PBMCs. The receptors were gathered from a woman in her forties in good health. Some clones in this sample may be carry-over from other donors' samples. Both conserved end residues are part of each CDR3. Each record gives: V gene, CDR3 protein.

V gene: TRBV28; CDR3 protein: CASSLWTSGIEQYF
V gene: TRBV28; CDR3 protein: CASGTGQGTANEKLFF
V gene: TRBV6-5; CDR3 protein: CASSYWLAGEQFF
V gene: TRBV5-1; CDR3 protein: CASSPAPRPTSGTYEQYF
V gene: TRBV6-1; CDR3 protein: CASSEAAGYGYTF
V gene: TRBV2; CDR3 protein: CASQGPGTSGKPTDTQYF
V gene: TRBV2; CDR3 protein: CASNHAYGPNTGELFF
V gene: TRBV7-3; CDR3 protein: CASSPLADSTKNEQFF
V gene: TRBV18; CDR3 protein: CASSPPSLAAQYF
V gene: TRBV9; CDR3 protein: CASSVVWNTEAFF
V gene: TRBV11-3; CDR3 protein: CASSPRTNTGELFF
V gene: TRBV27; CDR3 protein: CASSMSTGELFF
V gene: TRBV6-1; CDR3 protein: CASSATANTEAFF
V gene: TRBV5-1; CDR3 protein: CASGQDSSNTGELFF
V gene: TRBV30; CDR3 protein: CAWRLNTEAFF
V gene: TRBV11-2; CDR3 protein: CASSFLVADTNEQFF
V gene: TRBV18; CDR3 protein: CASSLRTGRNTEAFF
V gene: TRBV11-2; CDR3 protein: CASSLDLQGAGNTIYF
V gene: TRBV19; CDR3 protein: CASSILDRGTEAFF
V gene: TRBV14; CDR3 protein: CASSQARSEQYF
V gene: TRBV2; CDR3 protein: CASSGGEQYF
V gene: TRBV7-8; CDR3 protein: CASSIAGTANTEAFF
V gene: TRBV2; CDR3 protein: CASSPRTGGSGDEQFF
V gene: TRBV29-1; CDR3 protein: CSARATSGNTIYF
V gene: TRBV28; CDR3 protein: CASSLSPSGSYEQYF
V gene: TRBV7-9; CDR3 protein: CASSFRGSGADTQYF
V gene: TRBV6-1; CDR3 protein: CASSERQGDYNEQFF
V gene: TRBV7-9; CDR3 protein: CASSLRTAMNTEAFF
V gene: TRBV11-3; CDR3 protein: CASSQGLAETNEQFF
V gene: TRBV6-1; CDR3 protein: CASSEAESTDTQYF
V gene: TRBV6-1; CDR3 protein: CASSFRVRANTEAFF
V gene: TRBV27; CDR3 protein: CASSFRGSEAFF
V gene: TRBV28; CDR3 protein: CASSEPRGRSSYNEQFF
V gene: TRBV30; CDR3 protein: CAWQRRGGGNTGELFF
V gene: TRBV7-9; CDR3 protein: CASRGLAGIDTQYF